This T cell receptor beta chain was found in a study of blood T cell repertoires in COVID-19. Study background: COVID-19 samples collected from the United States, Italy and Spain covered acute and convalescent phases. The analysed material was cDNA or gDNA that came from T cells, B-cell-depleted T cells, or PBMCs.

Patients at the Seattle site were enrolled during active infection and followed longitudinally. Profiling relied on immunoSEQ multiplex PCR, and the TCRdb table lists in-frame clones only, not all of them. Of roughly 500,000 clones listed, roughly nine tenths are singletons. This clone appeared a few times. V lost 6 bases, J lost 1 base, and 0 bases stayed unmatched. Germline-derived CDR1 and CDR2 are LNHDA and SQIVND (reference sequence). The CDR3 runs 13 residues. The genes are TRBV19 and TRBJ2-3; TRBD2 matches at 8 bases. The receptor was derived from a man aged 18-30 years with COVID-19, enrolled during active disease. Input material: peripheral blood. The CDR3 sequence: CASSGRGTDTQYF. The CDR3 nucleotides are TGTGCCAGTAGCGGGAGGGGCACAGATACGCAGTATTTT. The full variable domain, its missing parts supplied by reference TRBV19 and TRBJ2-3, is DGGITQSPKYLFRKEGQNVTLSCEQNLNHDAMYWYRQDPGQGLRLIYYSQIVNDFQKGDIAEGYSVSREKKESFPLTVTSAQKNPTAFYLCASSGRGTDTQYFGPGTRLTVL.